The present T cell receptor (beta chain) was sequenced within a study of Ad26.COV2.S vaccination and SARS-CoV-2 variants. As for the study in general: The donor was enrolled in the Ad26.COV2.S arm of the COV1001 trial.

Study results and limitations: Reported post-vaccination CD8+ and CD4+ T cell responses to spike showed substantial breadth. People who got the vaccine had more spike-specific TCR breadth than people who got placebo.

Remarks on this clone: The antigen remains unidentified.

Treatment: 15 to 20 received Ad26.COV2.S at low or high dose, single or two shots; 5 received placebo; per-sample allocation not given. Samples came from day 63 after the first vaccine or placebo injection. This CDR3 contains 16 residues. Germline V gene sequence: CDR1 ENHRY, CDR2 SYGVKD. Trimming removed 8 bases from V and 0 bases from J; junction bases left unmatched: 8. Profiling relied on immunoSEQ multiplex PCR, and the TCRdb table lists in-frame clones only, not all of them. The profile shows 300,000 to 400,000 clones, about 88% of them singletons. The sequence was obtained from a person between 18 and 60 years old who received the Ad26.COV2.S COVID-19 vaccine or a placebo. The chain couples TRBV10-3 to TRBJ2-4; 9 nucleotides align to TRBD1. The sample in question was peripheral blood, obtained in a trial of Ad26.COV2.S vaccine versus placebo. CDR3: CAIGDREDLAKNIQYF. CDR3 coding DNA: TGTGCCATCGGGGACAGGGAGGATCTAGCCAAAAACATTCAGTACTTC.